This T cell receptor (beta chain) was sequenced for a study of shared clonotypes between healthy human individuals. Study-level points and caveats: Naive subsets usually exceeded memory subsets in estimated richness. A small donor pool kept down the genetic and exposure-history diversity that was represented.

In replicate PCRs of sorted subsets, roughly 190 ng DNA, some 28,000 T cell genomes, was used. The method was immunoSEQ multiplex PCR; TCRdb's version includes in-frame clones alone and lacks a portion of them. In the table there are about 2 million clones, less than 95% of which are singletons. Details on this clone: The antigen is not known.

Terminally differentiated effector memory CD45RA+ cells were excluded from the naive CD8 cells, which were CD45RO-negative and positively selected for CCR7. V gave up 0 bases and J gave up 0 bases, with 12 bases separating them. The CDR3 is made up of 16 amino acids. CDR1 is SGHRS and CDR2 is YFSETQ in the germline V gene. Sequenced: naive CD8+ T cells sorted from blood. The chain carries TRBV5-1 and TRBJ2-5, with D maybe TRBD1 (5 bases). The receptor comes from a young man in good health. In DNA form, the CDR3 reads TGCGCCAGCAGCTTGGCCAGGGCGGATAACCAAGAGACCCAGTACTTC. Translating gives CASSLARADNQETQYF.